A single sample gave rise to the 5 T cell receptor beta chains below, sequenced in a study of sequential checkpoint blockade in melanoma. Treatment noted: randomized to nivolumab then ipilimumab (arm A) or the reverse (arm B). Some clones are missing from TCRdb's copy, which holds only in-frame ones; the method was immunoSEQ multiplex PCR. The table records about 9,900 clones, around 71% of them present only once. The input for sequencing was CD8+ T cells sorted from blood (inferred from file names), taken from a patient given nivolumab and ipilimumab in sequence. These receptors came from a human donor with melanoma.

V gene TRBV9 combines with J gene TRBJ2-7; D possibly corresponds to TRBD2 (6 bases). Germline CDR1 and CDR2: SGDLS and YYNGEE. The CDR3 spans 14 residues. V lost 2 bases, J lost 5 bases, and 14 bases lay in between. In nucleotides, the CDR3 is TGTGCCAGCAGCGTCGGGACTCCACCTGACGAGCAGTACTTC. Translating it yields CASSVGTPPDEQYF.

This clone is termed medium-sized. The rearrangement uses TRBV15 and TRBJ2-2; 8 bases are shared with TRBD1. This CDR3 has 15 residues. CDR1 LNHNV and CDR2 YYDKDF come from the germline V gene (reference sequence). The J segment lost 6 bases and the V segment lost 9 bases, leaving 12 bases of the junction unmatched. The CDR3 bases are TGTGCCACTAACCCGGACAGGGTATCATCCGGGGAGCTGTTTTTT. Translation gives CATNPDRVSSGELFF.

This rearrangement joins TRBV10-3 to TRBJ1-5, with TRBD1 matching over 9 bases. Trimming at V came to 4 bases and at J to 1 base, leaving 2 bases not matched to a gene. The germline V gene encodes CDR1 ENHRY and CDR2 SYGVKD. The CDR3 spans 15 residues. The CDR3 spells CAISGTGASNQPQHF. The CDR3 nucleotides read TGTGCCATCAGTGGGACAGGGGCGAGCAATCAGCCCCAGCATTTT.

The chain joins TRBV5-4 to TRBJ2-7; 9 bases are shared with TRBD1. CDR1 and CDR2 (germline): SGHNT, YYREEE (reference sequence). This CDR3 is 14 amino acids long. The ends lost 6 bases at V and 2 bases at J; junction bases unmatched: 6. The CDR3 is CASTSGQGTYEQYF. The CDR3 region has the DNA TGTGCCAGCACCTCGGGACAGGGAACCTACGAGCAGTACTTC. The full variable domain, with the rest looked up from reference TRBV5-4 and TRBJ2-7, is ETGVTQSPTHLIKTRGQQVTLRCSSQSGHNTVSWYQQALGQGPQFIFQYYREEENGRGNFPPRFSGLQFPNYSSELNVNALELDDSALYLCASTSGQGTYEQYFGPGTRLTVT.

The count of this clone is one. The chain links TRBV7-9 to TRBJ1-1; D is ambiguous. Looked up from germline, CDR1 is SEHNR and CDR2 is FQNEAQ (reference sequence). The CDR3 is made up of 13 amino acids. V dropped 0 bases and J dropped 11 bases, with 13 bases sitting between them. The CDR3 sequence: CASSLAWSRGAFF. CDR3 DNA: TGTGCCAGCAGCTTAGCGTGGTCCCGAGGGGCTTTCTTT.